Listed here is a single T cell receptor beta chain. These data are taken from a study of Ad26.COV2.S vaccination and SARS-CoV-2 variants. The wider study: Donor allocation was to the COV1001 Ad26.COV2.S trial arm. Into the muscle, Ad26.COV2.S was dosed once or twice, 56 days apart.

Only in-frame clones appear in the TCRdb table, and some are missing; sequencing was by immunoSEQ multiplex PCR. The table records over 250,000 clones, 80% to 90% of them present only once. Treatment: some 20 received Ad26.COV2.S at low or high dose, single or two shots; 5 received placebo; per-sample allocation not given. Samples analyzed were those drawn on day 63 after the first vaccine or placebo injection. V was pared by 2 bases and J by 3 bases, with 1 base of the junction left unmatched. CDR1 and CDR2 (germline): MNHEY, SMNVEV (reference sequence). The CDR3 runs to 14 residues. The specimen was peripheral blood, collected in a trial of Ad26.COV2.S vaccine versus placebo. V usage is TRBV27 and J usage is TRBJ2-3; TRBD2 matches at 8 bases. The receptor was isolated from a person between 18 and 65 years old who received the Ad26.COV2.S COVID-19 vaccine or a placebo. CDR3 in amino acids: CASSLLAGTDTQYF. CDR3 nucleotide sequence: TGTGCCAGCAGTTTACTAGCGGGTACAGATACGCAGTATTTT.